The source of this T cell receptor (beta chain) is a study of T cells in Graves' hyperthyroidism and ophthalmopathy. The TCR beta CDR3 regions underwent amplification using RNA transcripts as the source. HTBI primers were the set used in a first-round RT-PCR of the TCR CDR3. TCRdb re-called the multiplex PCR reads through MiXCR, storing one row per CDR3 protein. In the table there are approximately 350,000 distinct CDR3 sequences, 15% of which are singletons. This clonotype occurred many times. The CDR3 is 16 residues long. V was shortened by 5 bases and J by 4 bases, with 18 bases between the two germline ends. Germline V gives CDR1 MNHNS, CDR2 SASEGT.

The TCR originated in a woman aged 55-69 years with Graves' ophthalmopathy. The sample was blood. V and J are TRBV6-1 and TRBJ2-1, with D perhaps TRBD2 (6 bases). The CDR3 region has the DNA TGTGCCAGCAGTTCCGACTCCGGGACTCGTTACAATGAGCAGTTCTTC. Amino acid sequence: CASSSDSGTRYNEQFF.